What follows are 12 T cell receptor beta chains derived from one specimen sequenced in a study of breast tumors, draining lymph nodes, adjacent tissues. The lymph nodes were axillary draining lymph nodes from breast cancer patients. TCRdb reanalysed the multiplex PCR reads using MiXCR and keeps one entry per CDR3 protein. The data hold over 150,000 distinct CDR3 sequences, with about 30% observed a single time. Sequences were obtained from axillary lymph node tissue. The source is a female donor with breast cancer. Some clones in this sample may be carry-over from other donors' samples.

Ten or more counts support this clonotype. J is TRBJ2-7 and V is TRBV11-2, with D possibly matching TRBD1 (6 bases). Trimming removed 5 bases at V and 4 bases at J, with 24 bases between. Germline loops: CDR1 SGHAT, CDR2 FQNNGV. This CDR3 comprises 17 residues. The chain's CDR3 is CASSRTRTASSLYEQYF. Written as DNA, the CDR3 is TGTGCCAGCAGCAGAACACGGACAGCCAGTTCTTTGTACGAGCAGTACTTC.

This clonotype was seen many times. The chain has TRBV7-9 and TRBJ1-1, with D possibly being TRBD1 (5 bases). The V gene's germline CDR1 is SEHNR and CDR2 FQNEAQ (reference sequence). The V end was cut by 5 bases, the J end by 11 bases, with 18 bases between. The CDR3 is 13 residues long. CDR3 sequence (DNA): TGTGCCAGCAGCCGGGATAGCGGGGGTTGGGCTTTCTTT. As protein: CASSRDSGGWAFF.

The table lists this clonotype with a count of one. J is TRBJ2-3 and V is TRBV2; D unclear. The V end was cut by 2 bases, the J end by 8 bases, with 5 bases between. This CDR3 is built from 11 residues. The germline V gene has CDR1 SNHLY and CDR2 FYNNEI. The DNA of the CDR3 is TGTGCCAGCAGTGAAACGGGTACGCAGTATTTT. Residues: CASSETGTQYF.

In its sample, this clonotype was seen many times. The rearrangement links TRBV6-1 to TRBJ2-7, with D possibly being TRBD2 (5 bases). CDR3 length: 14 amino acids. V gave up 3 bases and J gave up 2 bases, with 11 bases separating them. Germline V gene lookup returns CDR1 MNHNS and CDR2 SASEGT. The CDR3 loop is CASSEWTGPYEQYF. The CDR3 coding sequence is TGTGCCAGCAGTGAGTGGACTGGACCCTACGAGCAGTACTTC.

Concerning this clonotype itself: A much larger clonotype is one base distant, so this may be a read error. The chain combines TRBV18 with TRBJ1-3; TRBD1 matches at 8 bases. CDR1 is KGHSH and CDR2 is LQKENI in the germline V gene. The length of the CDR3 is 16 residues. J lost 3 bases, V lost 2 bases, and 6 bases had no gene match. The CDR3 reads CASSPSDRGFGNTIYF. The CDR3 DNA reads TGTGCCAGCTCACCATCCGACAGGGGCTTTGGAAACACCATATATTTT.

This clonotype was found many times. The gene calls are TRBV10-3 and TRBJ2-7, with a weak D call TRBD2 (6 bases). This CDR3 region has 14 residues. V was shortened by 4 bases and J by 6 bases, with 16 bases between the two germline ends. The V gene's germline CDR1 is ENHRY and CDR2 SYGVKD. The chain's CDR3 is CAISGLATPTEQYF. The CDR3 DNA is TGTGCCATCAGTGGTCTAGCGACCCCAACCGAGCAGTACTTC.

In this sample, this clonotype turned up many times. This clone may be a read error of a much larger clone one base away. V is TRBV6-5 and J is TRBJ2-5, with TRBD1 as a possible D gene (5 bases). V gave up 5 bases and J gave up 1 base, with 14 bases separating them. In germline, CDR1 is MNHEY, CDR2 SVGAGI. This CDR3 is built from 15 residues. The CDR3: CASSHNGQPQETQYF. Written as DNA, the CDR3 is TGTGCCAGCAGTCACAATGGACAACCCCAAGAGACCCAGTACTTC.

The chain is built from TRBV4-2 and TRBJ1-4, with TRBD1 matching over 7 bases. The CDR3 spans 15 residues. V lost 1 base to trimming and J lost 7 bases; unmatched junction nucleotides: 6. Germline-derived CDR1 and CDR2 are LGHNA and YNFKEQ. CDR3 sequence (DNA): TGTGCCAGCAGCCAAGTCCCACAGGGGAGTGAAAAACTGTTTTTT. Translating gives CASSQVPQGSEKLFF.

The gene calls are TRBV7-9 and TRBJ2-3; the D gene is possibly TRBD1 (6 bases). V lost 6 bases and J lost 6, with 13 bases in between. The V gene's germline CDR1 is SEHNR and CDR2 FQNEAQ (reference sequence). This CDR3 is 13 amino acids long. The CDR3 spells CASRSQGTDTQYF. The CDR3 DNA reads as TGTGCCAGCAGATCACAGGGAACGGATACGCAGTATTTT.

For this clonotype: A single base separates this from a much larger clone, so it may be a read error. The V and J genes are TRBV5-4 and TRBJ2-5, with unresolved D. CDR3 length: 14 residues. Germline-derived CDR1 and CDR2 are SGHNT and YYREEE (reference sequence). This CDR3 is CASGLVSGGETQYF. In nucleotides, the CDR3 is TGTGCCAGCGGCTTGGTTTCGGGTGGAGAGACCCAGTACTTC.

The rearrangement uses TRBV20-1 and TRBJ2-3, with D possibly being TRBD1 (7 bases). The ends were cut back, 3 bases at V and 10 bases at J, with 14 bases in the middle. Per germline, CDR1 DFQATT and CDR2 SNEGSKA (reference sequence). This CDR3 is 12 amino acids long. CDR3 sequence (DNA): TGCAGTGCTAGGACAGGGTGGGAGGCGCAGTATTTT. This gives the protein CSARTGWEAQYF.

This chain joins TRBV6-5 and TRBJ2-5; 9 nucleotides line up with TRBD1. This CDR3 is built from 13 residues. Unmatched junction bases numbered 2, after V lost 3 bases and J lost 6 bases. The germline CDR1 and CDR2 sequences are MNHEY and SVGAGI. The CDR3 loop is CASSYGQGKTQYF. The CDR3, as DNA: TGTGCCAGCAGTTATGGACAGGGGAAGACCCAGTACTTC.